This record looks at one T cell receptor (beta chain) sequence and its context. Trimming removed 0 bases from V and 6 bases from J; junction bases left unmatched: 5. This CDR3 comprises 14 residues. Looked up from germline, CDR1 is MNHEY and CDR2 is SVGAGI. This entry is derived from a study of cytomegalovirus exposure and HLA in healthy donors. 60 Vbeta and 13 Jbeta primers were used in PCR. Profiling relied on immunoSEQ multiplex PCR, and the TCRdb table lists in-frame clones only, not all of them. Found here are roughly 160,000 clones, 70% to 85% of them singletons; the top ten hold 3% to 4.5%. Sequencing input: PBMCs. The V call is TRBV6-5, the J call TRBJ2-7, with TRBD2 matching 7 bases. The sequence derives from a man aged 25 to 45 in good health and CMV-seropositive. CDR3 bases: TGTGCCAGCAGTTACTCCGCGTCGGGAGGCGAGCAGTACTTC. It yields the protein CASSYSASGGEQYF.